Listed below are T cell receptor beta chains from one sample, sequenced in a study of PD-1 blockade in mismatch repair-deficient tumors. Sequenced by immunoSEQ multiplex PCR; TCRdb stores in-frame clones only, minus some. The table has about 100,000 clones, approximately 80% seen once. This specimen consisted of peripheral blood, obtained about 36 weeks after starting pembrolizumab. All receptors derive from an adult with mismatch repair-deficient cancer. Each CDR3 is given with its conserved first and last residue. A D gene is named only where the DNA matches it firmly. Clone sizes are given selectively: once, few, many, or a class where the clone is expanded.

abundance	j_gene	v_gene	d_gene	CDR3aa	CDR3nt
-	TRBJ2-7	TRBV5-1	-	CASGRDTYEQYF	TGCGCCAGCGGCCGCGATACCTACGAGCAGTACTTC
-	TRBJ2-3	TRBV7-6	TRBD2	CASSLAGGDTQYF	TGTGCCAGCAGCTTAGCGGGGGGGGATACGCAGTATTTT
-	TRBJ1-5	TRBV19	-	CASILRNSNQPQHF	TGTGCCAGTATTTTACGCAATAGCAATCAGCCCCAGCATTTT
-	TRBJ2-3	TRBV18	TRBD2	CASSPPGLSTDTQYF	TGTGCCAGCTCACCACCGGGACTAAGCACAGATACGCAGTATTTT
-	TRBJ1-1	TRBV28	TRBD1	CASSFTYRGRWNTEAFF	TGTGCCAGCAGTTTCACTTACAGGGGGCGATGGAACACTGAAGCTTTCTTT
once	TRBJ1-5	TRBV30	-	CAWSVGPNQPQHF	TGTGCCTGGAGTGTAGGTCCCAATCAGCCCCAGCATTTT
-	TRBJ2-7	TRBV18	TRBD2	CASSSGGTTYEQYF	TGTGCCAGCTCATCTGGGGGGACTACCTACGAGCAGTACTTC
-	TRBJ2-1	TRBV7-3	TRBD1	CASSLGTAVWAEQFF	TGTGCCAGCAGCCTAGGGACAGCTGTCTGGGCTGAGCAGTTCTTC
few	TRBJ1-2	TRBV7-6	-	CASSLSPGPGGYTF	TGTGCCAGCAGCTTATCGCCAGGGCCAGGTGGCTACACCTTC
-	TRBJ1-1	TRBV6-5	-	CASTTQEDTEAFF	TGTGCCAGCACAACTCAAGAGGACACTGAAGCTTTCTTT
few	TRBJ1-1	TRBV7-9	-	CASSKQGEAFF	TGTGCCAGCAGTAAACAGGGTGAAGCTTTCTTT
-	TRBJ1-1	TRBV5-1	-	CASSLQVGRLEAFF	TGCGCCAGCAGCTTGCAAGTCGGTAGACTTGAAGCTTTCTTT
-	TRBJ1-1	TRBV4-2	TRBD1	CASSQDYRDRGRRVPTEAFF	TGTGCCAGCAGCCAAGACTACCGGGACAGGGGAAGGCGGGTGCCCACTGAAGCTTTCTTT
-	TRBJ1-1	TRBV19	-	CASSIQDDTEAFF	TGTGCCAGTAGTATTCAGGACGACACTGAAGCTTTCTTT
-	TRBJ2-1	TRBV25-1	-	CASSPRGEQQFF	TGTGCCAGCAGTCCTAGAGGGGAGCAGCAGTTCTTC
-	TRBJ2-3	TRBV4-3	TRBD2	CASSQVLAGGPDTQYF	TGCGCCAGCAGCCAAGTACTAGCGGGAGGGCCAGATACGCAGTATTTT
-	TRBJ2-1	TRBV7-9	TRBD1	CASSWDRNNEQFF	TGTGCCAGCAGCTGGGACAGGAACAATGAGCAGTTCTTC
-	TRBJ1-5	TRBV28	TRBD1	CASIRQGRGSPQHF	TGTGCCAGCATTCGACAGGGCAGGGGAAGCCCCCAGCATTTT
-	TRBJ2-2	TRBV10-3	TRBD2	CAIRTGLAGGRELFF	TGTGCCATCAGGACGGGACTAGCGGGAGGAAGGGAGCTGTTTTTT
-	TRBJ2-7	TRBV25-1	TRBD2	CASSEWAGGDEQYF	TGTGCCAGCAGTGAATGGGCGGGAGGGGACGAGCAGTACTTC
-	TRBJ2-1	TRBV1	-	CTSSQDLGTLGNEQFF	TGCACCAGCAGCCAAGATTTAGGGACTTTAGGCAATGAGCAGTTCTTC
-	TRBJ2-1	TRBV18	TRBD2	CASSLLAEYNEQFF	TGTGCCAGCTCACTCCTAGCGGAATACAATGAGCAGTTCTTC
few	TRBJ2-7	TRBV11-2	-	CASSLAGTDSYEQYF	TGTGCCAGCAGCTTAGCCGGGACCGACTCCTACGAGCAGTACTTC
-	TRBJ1-1	TRBV11-3	-	CASSLSPGITEAFF	TGTGCCAGCAGCTTAAGTCCAGGGATCACTGAAGCTTTCTTT
few	TRBJ2-7	TRBV19	-	CASNSGRAYEQYF	TGTGCCAGTAACAGCGGACGGGCCTACGAGCAGTACTTC
once	TRBJ1-2	TRBV27	-	CASSFRRGHGYTF	TGTGCCAGCAGTTTCCGACGGGGGCATGGCTACACCTTC
-	TRBJ2-1	TRBV7-2	-	CASSDDLSSYNEQFF	TGTGCCAGCAGCGACGACCTTAGCTCCTACAATGAGCAGTTCTTC
-	TRBJ2-3	TRBV11-3	-	CASSGRGTDTQYF	TGTGCCAGCTCTGGCCGAGGCACAGATACGCAGTATTTT
once	TRBJ2-3	TRBV10-3	-	CAIGPNTDTQYF	TGTGCCATCGGACCCAACACAGATACGCAGTATTTT
-	TRBJ2-5	TRBV6-6	TRBD1	CASTPQGTETQYF	TGTGCCAGCACTCCACAGGGGACGGAGACCCAGTACTTC
-	TRBJ1-2	TRBV6-1	-	CASSGTNYGYTF	TGTGCCAGCAGTGGGACTAACTATGGCTACACCTTC
-	TRBJ2-6	TRBV7-8	-	CASSLPPLGLTF	TGTGCCAGCAGCTTACCCCCCCTCGGCCTGACTTTC
-	TRBJ2-1	TRBV29-1	-	CSVAPGVGNEQFF	TGCAGCGTGGCCCCAGGAGTCGGGAATGAGCAGTTCTTC
-	TRBJ2-7	TRBV4-3	-	CASSQDRWGAREQYF	TGCGCCAGCAGCCAAGATCGATGGGGGGCGAGGGAGCAGTACTTC